This entry features one T cell receptor beta chain sequence. V was trimmed by 5 bases and J by 0 bases, leaving 8 bases between them. The germline V gene encodes CDR1 KGHSH and CDR2 LQKENI. The CDR3 length is 14 residues. This sample was included in a study of a mutant IDH1 vaccine in newly diagnosed glioma. Study-wide context: Most had both radiotherapy and temozolomide beforehand; others had only one.

Time point specified: baseline, week 1 (first vaccination visit). Regarding treatment: pre-vaccination baseline after standard-of-care therapy. The protocol was immunoSEQ multiplex PCR, while the TCRdb copy is restricted to in-frame clones and leaves out a portion. Here the sample spans about 98,000 clones, 70% to 90% being singletons. This chain connects TRBV18 to TRBJ2-1; D gene unclear. Sample: PBMCs, taken from a glioma patient treated with radiotherapy, temozolomide or both. The TCR originated in a woman aged 45-60 years with glioma. The CDR3 DNA reads as TGTGCCAGCTCAAGTCCGAGCTCCTACAATGAGCAGTTCTTC. It specifies CASSSPSSYNEQFF.